The sequence of this T cell receptor beta chain was determined in a study of blood T cell repertoires in COVID-19. Study context: Nucleic acid was either cDNA or gDNA, and it came from T cells, B-cell-depleted T cells, or PBMCs.

The table came from immunoSEQ multiplex PCR; TCRdb's copy has only in-frame clones and leaves some out. The profile shows fewer than 400,000 clones, 75% to 90% of them singletons. No more than 2 weeks before study entry, exposed participants had met a case of COVID-19. CDR1 and CDR2 (germline): SGHRS, YFSETQ. Germline trimming cut 6 bases from V and 3 bases from J; bases unmatched to any gene: 7. CDR3 length: 15 residues. The sample comprised PBMCs or T cells enriched from blood (not recorded which). This TCR derives from a woman aged 25 to 39 who had been exposed to COVID-19. The genes are TRBV5-1 and TRBJ2-7, with 12 bases lining up with TRBD2. In DNA, the CDR3 is TGCGCCAGCACTTCGGGACTAGCGGGCAACTACGAGCAGTACTTC. It encodes CASTSGLAGNYEQYF. Drawing the rest from reference TRBV5-1 and TRBJ2-7, the complete variable domain is KAGVTQTPRYLIKTRGQQVTLSCSPISGHRSVSWYQQTPGQGLQFLFEYFSETQRNKGNFPGRFSGRQFSNSRSEMNVSTLELGDSALYLCASTSGLAGNYEQYFGPGTRLTVT.